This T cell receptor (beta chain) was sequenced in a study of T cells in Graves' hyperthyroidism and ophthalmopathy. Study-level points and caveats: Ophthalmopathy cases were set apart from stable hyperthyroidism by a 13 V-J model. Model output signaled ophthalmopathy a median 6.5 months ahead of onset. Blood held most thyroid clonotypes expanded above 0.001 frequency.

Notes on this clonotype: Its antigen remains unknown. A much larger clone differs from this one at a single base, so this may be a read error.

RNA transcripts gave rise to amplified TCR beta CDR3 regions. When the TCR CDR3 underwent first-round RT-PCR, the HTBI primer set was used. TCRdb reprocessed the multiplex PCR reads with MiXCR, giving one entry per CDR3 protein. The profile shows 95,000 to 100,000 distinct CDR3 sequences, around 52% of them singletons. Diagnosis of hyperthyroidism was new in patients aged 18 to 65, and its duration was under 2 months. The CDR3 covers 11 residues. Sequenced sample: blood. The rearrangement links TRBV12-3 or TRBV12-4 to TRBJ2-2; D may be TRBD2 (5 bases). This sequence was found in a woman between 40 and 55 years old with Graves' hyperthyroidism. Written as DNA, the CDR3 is TGTGCTAGCAAGAACACCGGGGTGCTGTTTTTT. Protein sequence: CASKNTGVLFF.